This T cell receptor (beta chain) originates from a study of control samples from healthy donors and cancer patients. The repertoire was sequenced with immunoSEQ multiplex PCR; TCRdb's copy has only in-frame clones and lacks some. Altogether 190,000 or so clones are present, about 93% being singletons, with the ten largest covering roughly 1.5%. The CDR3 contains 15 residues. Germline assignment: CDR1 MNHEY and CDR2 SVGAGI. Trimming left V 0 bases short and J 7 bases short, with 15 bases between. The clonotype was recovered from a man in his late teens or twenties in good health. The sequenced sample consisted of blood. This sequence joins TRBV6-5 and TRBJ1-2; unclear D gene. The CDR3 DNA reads TGTGCCAGCAGTTACTCAGGAGGTGCATCTTCTGGCTACACCTTC. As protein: CASSYSGGASSGYTF.